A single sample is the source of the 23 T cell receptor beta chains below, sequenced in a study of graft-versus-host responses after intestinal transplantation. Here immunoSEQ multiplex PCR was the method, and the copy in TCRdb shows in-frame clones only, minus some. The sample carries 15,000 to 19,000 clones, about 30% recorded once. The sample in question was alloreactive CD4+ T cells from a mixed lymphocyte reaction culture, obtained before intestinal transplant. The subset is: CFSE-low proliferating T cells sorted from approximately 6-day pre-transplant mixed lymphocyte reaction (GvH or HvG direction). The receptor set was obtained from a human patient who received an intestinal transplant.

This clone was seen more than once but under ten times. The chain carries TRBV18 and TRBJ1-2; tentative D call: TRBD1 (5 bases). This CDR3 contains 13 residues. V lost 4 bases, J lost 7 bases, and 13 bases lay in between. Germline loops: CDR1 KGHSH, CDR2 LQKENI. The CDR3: CASSHGHRPGYTF. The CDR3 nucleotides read TGTGCCAGCTCACATGGACACAGGCCTGGCTACACCTTC. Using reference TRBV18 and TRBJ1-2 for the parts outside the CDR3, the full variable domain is NAGVMQNPRHLVRRRGQEARLRCSPMKGHSHVYWYRQLPEEGLKFMVYLQKENIIDESGMPKERFSAEFPKEGPSILRIQQVVRGDSAAYFCASSHGHRPGYTFGSGTRLTVV.

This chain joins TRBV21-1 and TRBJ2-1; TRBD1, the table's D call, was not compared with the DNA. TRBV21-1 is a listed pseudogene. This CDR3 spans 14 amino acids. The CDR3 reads CASSIRTGDDEQFF. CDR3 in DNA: TGTGCCAGCAGCATCCGGACAGGGGACGATGAGCAGTTCTTC.

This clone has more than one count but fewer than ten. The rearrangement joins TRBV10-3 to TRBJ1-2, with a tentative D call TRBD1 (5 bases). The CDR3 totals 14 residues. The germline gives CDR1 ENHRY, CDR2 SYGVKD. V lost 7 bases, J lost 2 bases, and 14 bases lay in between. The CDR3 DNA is TGTGCCATCACTCCCTCTGGGGGGAACTATGGCTACACCTTC. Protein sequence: CAITPSGGNYGYTF.

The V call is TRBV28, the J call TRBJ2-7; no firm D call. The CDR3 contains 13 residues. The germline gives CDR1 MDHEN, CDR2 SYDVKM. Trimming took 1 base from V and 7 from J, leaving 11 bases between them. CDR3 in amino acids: CASSLLSGAEQYF. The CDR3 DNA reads TGTGCCAGCAGTTTATTGAGTGGTGCGGAGCAGTACTTC.

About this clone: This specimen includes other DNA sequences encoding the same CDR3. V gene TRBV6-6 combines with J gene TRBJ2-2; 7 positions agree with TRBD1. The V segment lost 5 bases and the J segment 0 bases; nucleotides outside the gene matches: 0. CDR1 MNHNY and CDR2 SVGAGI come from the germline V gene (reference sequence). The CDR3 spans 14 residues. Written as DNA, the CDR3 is TGTGCCAGCAGTGGGACAGCGAACACCGGGGAGCTGTTTTTT. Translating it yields CASSGTANTGELFF.

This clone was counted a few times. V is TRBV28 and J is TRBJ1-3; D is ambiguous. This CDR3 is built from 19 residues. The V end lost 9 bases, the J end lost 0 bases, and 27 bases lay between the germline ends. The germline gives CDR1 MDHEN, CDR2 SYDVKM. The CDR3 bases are TGTGCCAGTCACAGAGGCACGGAAGAATTCCGATCCTCTGGAAACACCATATATTTT. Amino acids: CASHRGTEEFRSSGNTIYF.

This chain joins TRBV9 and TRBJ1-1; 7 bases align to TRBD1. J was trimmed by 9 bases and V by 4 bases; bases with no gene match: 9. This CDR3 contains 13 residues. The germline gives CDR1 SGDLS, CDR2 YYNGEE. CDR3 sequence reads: CASSQRPTGQAFF. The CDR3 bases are TGTGCCAGCAGCCAAAGACCGACAGGGCAAGCTTTCTTT.

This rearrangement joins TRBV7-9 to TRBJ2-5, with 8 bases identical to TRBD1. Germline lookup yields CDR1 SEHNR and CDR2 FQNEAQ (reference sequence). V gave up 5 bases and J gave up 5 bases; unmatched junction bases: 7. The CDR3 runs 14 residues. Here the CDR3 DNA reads TGTGCCAGCAGCCCAAGGACAGGGACGGAGACCCAGTACTTC. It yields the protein CASSPRTGTETQYF.

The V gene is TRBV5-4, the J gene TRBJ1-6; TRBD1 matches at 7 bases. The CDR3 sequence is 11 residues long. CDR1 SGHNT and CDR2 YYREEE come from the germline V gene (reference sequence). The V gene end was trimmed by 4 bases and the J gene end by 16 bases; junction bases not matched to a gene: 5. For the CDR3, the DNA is TGTGCCAGCAGCCGCTCGGGACAGCTCCACTTT. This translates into CASSRSGQLHF. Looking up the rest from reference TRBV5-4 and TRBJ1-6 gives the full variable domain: ETGVTQSPTHLIKTRGQQVTLRCSSQSGHNTVSWYQQALGQGPQFIFQYYREEENGRGNFPPRFSGLQFPNYSSELNVNALELDDSALYLCASSRSGQLHFGNGTRLTVT.

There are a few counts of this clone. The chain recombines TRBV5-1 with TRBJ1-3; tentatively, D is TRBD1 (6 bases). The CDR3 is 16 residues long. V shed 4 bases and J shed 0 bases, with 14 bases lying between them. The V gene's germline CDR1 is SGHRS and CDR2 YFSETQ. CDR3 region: CASSIQGRHSGNTIYF. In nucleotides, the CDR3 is TGCGCCAGCAGCATCCAGGGGCGCCACTCTGGAAACACCATATATTTT.

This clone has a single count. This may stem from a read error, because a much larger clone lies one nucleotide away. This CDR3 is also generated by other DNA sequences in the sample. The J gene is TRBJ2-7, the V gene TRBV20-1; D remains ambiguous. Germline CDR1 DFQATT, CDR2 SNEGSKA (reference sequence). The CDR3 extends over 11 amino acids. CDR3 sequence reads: CSASSVTEQYF. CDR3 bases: TGCAGCGCTAGTTCCGTTACCGAGCAGTACTTC.

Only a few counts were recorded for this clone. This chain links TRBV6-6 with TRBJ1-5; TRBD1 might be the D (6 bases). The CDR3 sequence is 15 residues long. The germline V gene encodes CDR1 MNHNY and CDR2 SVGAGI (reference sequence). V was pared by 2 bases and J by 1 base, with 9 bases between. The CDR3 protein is CASSYHRVSNQPQHF. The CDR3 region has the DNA TGTGCCAGCAGTTACCACAGGGTGAGCAATCAGCCCCAGCATTTT.

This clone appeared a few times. In DNA form, the CDR3 reads TGTGCCAGCAGCTTCGGATATGGCTACACCTTC. This gives the protein CASSFGYGYTF. This chain uses TRBV7-9 with TRBJ1-2, with D unresolved. The CDR3 has 11 residues. Germline lookup yields CDR1 SEHNR and CDR2 FQNEAQ (reference sequence). V lost 3 bases to trimming and J lost 5 bases, with 4 bases between them.

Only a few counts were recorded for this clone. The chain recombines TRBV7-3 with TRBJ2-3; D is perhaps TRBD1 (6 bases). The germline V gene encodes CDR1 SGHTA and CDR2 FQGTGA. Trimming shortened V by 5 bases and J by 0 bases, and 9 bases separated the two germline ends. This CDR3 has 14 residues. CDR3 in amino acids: CASSPGQSTDTQYF. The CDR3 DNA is TGTGCCAGCAGCCCCGGACAGAGCACAGATACGCAGTATTTT.

CDR3 in amino acids: CASSTQGAWQETQYF. CDR3 nucleotide sequence: TGTGCCAGCAGCACCCAGGGGGCTTGGCAAGAGACCCAGTACTTC. This chain uses TRBV7-9 with TRBJ2-5, with TRBD1 identical over 8 bases. The CDR3 runs 15 residues. The germline V gene has CDR1 SEHNR and CDR2 FQNEAQ (reference sequence). V shed 5 bases and J 2 bases; nucleotides not matched to a gene: 7.

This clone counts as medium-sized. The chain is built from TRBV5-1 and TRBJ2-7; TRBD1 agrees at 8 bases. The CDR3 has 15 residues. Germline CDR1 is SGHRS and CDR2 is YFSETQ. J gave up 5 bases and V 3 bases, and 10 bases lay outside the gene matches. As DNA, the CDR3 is TGCGCCAGCAGCTCTTCCGGACAGGGTCCCCACGAGCAGTACTTC. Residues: CASSSSGQGPHEQYF.

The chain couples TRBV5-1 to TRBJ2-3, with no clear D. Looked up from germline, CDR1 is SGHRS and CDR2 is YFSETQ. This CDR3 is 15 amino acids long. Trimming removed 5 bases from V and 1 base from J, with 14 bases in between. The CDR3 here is CASRLGVLRTDTQYF. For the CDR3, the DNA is TGCGCCAGCAGATTAGGAGTCCTACGCACAGATACGCAGTATTTT.

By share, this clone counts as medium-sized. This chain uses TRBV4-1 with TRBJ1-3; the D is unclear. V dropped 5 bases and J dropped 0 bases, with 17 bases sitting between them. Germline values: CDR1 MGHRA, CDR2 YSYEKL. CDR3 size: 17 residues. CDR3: CASSKQPNPSSGNTIYF. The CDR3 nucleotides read TGCGCCAGCAGCAAACAGCCCAATCCGAGCTCTGGAAACACCATATATTTT.

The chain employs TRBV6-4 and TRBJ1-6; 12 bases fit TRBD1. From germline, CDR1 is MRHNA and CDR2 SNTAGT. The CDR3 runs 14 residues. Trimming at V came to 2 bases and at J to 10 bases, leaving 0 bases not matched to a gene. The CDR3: CASSDGTGGSPLHF. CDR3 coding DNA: TGTGCCAGCAGTGACGGGACAGGGGGCTCACCCCTCCACTTT.

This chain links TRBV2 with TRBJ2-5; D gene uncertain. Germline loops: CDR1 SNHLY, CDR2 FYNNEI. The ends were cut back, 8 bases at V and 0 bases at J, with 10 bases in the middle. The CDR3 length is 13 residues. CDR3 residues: CASSFMYQETQYF. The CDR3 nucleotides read TGTGCCAGCTCGTTTATGTACCAAGAGACCCAGTACTTC.

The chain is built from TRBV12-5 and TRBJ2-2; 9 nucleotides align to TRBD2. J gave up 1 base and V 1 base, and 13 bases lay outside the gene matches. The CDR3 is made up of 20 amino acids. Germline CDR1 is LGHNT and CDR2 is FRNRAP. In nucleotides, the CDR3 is TGTGCTAGTGGTTTGGCCGGGACTAGCCACGGGAGAGTGAACACCGGGGAGCTGTTTTTT. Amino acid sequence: CASGLAGTSHGRVNTGELFF.

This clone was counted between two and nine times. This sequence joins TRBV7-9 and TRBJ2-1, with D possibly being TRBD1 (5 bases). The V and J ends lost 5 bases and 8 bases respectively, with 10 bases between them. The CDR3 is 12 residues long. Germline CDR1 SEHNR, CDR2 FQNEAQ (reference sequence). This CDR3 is CASSLKGHEQFF. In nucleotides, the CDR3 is TGTGCCAGCAGCCTAAAGGGGCATGAGCAGTTCTTC. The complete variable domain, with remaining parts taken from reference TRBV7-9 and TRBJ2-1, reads DTGVSQNPRHKITKRGQNVTFRCDPISEHNRLYWYRQTLGQGPEFLTYFQNEAQLEKSRLLSDRFSAERPKGSFSTLEIQRTEQGDSAMYLCASSLKGHEQFFGPGTRLTVL.

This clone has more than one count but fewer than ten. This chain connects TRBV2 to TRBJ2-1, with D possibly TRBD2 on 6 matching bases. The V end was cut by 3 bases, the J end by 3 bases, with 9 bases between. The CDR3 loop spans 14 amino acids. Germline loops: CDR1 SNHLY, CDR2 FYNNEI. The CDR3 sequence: CASSEAGIYNEQFF. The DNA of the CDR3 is TGTGCCAGCAGTGAGGCGGGGATCTACAATGAGCAGTTCTTC. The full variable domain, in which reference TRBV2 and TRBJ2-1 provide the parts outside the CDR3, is EPEVTQTPSHQVTQMGQEVILRCVPISNHLYFYWYRQILGQKVEFLVSFYNNEISEKSEIFDDQFSVERPDGSNFTLKIRSTKLEDSAMYFCASSEAGIYNEQFFGPGTRLTVL.